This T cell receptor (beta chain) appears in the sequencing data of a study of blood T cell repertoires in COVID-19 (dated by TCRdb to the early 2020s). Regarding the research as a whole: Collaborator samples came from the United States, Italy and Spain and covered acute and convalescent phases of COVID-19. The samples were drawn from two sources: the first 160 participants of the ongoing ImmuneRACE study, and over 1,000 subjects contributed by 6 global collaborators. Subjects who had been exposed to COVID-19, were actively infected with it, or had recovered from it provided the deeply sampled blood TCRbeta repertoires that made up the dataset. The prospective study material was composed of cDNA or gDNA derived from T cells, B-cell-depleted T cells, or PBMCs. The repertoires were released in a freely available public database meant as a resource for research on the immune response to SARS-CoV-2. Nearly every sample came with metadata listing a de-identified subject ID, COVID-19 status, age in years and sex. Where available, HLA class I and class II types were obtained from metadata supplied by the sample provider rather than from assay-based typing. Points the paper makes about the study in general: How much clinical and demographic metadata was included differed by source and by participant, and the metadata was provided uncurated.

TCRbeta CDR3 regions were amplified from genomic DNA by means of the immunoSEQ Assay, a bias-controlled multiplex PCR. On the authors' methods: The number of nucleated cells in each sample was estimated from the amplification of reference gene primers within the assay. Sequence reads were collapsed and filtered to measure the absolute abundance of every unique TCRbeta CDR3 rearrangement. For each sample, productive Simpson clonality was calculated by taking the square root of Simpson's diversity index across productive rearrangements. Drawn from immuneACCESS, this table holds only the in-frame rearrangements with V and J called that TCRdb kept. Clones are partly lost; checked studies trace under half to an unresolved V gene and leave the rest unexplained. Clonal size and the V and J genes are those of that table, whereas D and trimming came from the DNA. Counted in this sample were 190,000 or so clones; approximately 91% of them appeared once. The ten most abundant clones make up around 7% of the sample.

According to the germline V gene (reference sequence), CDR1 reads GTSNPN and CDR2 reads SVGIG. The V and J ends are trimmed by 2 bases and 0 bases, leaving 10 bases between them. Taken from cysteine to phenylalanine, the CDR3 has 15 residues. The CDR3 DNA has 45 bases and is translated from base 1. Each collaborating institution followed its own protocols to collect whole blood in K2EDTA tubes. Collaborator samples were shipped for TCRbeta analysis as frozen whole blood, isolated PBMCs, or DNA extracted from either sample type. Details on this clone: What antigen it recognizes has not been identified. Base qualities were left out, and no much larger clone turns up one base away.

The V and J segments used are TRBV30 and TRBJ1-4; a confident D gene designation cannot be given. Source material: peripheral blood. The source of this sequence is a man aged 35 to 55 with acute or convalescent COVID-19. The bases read TGTGCCTGGAGTCCTCAGCGAGCAACTAATGAAAAACTGTTTTTT. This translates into CAWSPQRATNEKLFF. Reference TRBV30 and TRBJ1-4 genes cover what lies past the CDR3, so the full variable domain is SQTIHQWPATLVQPVGSPLSLECTVEGTSNPNLYWYRQAAGRGLQLLFYSVGIGQISSEVPQNLSASRPQDRQFILSSKKLLLSDSGFYLCAWSPQRATNEKLFFGSGTQLSVL.